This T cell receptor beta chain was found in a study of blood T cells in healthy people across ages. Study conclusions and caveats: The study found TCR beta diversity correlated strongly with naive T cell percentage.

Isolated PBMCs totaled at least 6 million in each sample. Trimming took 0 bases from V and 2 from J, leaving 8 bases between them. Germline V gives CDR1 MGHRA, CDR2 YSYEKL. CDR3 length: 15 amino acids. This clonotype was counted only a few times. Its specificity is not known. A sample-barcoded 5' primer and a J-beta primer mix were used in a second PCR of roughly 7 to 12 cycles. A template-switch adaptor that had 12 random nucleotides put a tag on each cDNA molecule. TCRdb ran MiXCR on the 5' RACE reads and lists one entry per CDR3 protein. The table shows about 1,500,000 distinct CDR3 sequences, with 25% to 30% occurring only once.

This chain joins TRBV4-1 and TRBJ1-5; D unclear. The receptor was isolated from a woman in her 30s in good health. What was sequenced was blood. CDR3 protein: CASSQDQPGNQPQHF. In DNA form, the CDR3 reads TGCGCCAGCAGCCAAGATCAACCGGGCAATCAGCCCCAGCATTTT.